A single sample is the source of the 11 T cell receptor beta chains below, sequenced in a study of spatial heterogeneity in lung cancer. The study, taken as a whole, reports: Intratumoral expanded alpha and beta TCR counts were found to track tumor mutation counts.

MiXCR, run by TCRdb on the 5' RACE reads, gives a single entry per CDR3 protein. The data show roughly 18,000 distinct CDR3 sequences, approximately 10% seen once. Time point in this sample: sample taken at primary tumor resection. The antigens for these receptors are not known. This specimen was lung tumor tissue, taken at surgery. These TCRs come from a female donor with early-stage non-small cell lung cancer.

This clonotype appeared a few times. This beta chain appears as a stray read in a library generated for alpha chains; its size is not informative. The chain recombines TRBV6-2 or TRBV6-3 with TRBJ1-6, with 7 bases that match TRBD1. In germline, CDR1 is MNHEY, CDR2 SVGEGT. The junction had 8 bases not matched to a gene; V was cut back by 6 bases and J by 9 bases. The CDR3 covers 14 residues. The CDR3 loop is CASSNTGVSSPLHF. CDR3 DNA: TGTGCCAGCAGCAACACAGGGGTTAGTTCACCCCTCCACTTT.

The sample holds a few counts of this clonotype. This beta chain is an unintended read in a library built for alpha chains; its size means little. The V and J genes are TRBV16 and TRBJ2-1; 7 positions match TRBD1. J was trimmed by 4 bases and V by 6 bases; bases with no gene match: 3. From germline, CDR1 is KGHSY and CDR2 FQNENV. The CDR3 is 13 amino acids. The CDR3, as DNA: TGTGCCAGCAGTTCACAGGGGTACAATGAGCAGTTCTTC. Its protein is CASSSQGYNEQFF.

This clonotype was recorded a few times. This beta chain is an unintended read in a library built for alpha chains; its size means little. The chain has TRBV20-1 and TRBJ1-2; D is possibly TRBD1 (6 bases). The germline V and J ends were trimmed by 5 bases and 3 bases, with 16 bases remaining between them. CDR3 length equals 14 residues. Per germline, CDR1 DFQATT and CDR2 SNEGSKA (reference sequence). Written as DNA, the CDR3 is TGCAGTGCTCCCCGCCAGGGGCGGTACTATGGCTACACCTTC. This sequence encodes CSAPRQGRYYGYTF.

There are a few counts of this clonotype. This beta chain appears as a stray read in a library generated for alpha chains; its size is not informative. The V gene is TRBV7-2, the J gene TRBJ2-7, with D hard to call. V lost 3 bases, J lost 6 bases, and 9 bases lay in between. Germline V gives CDR1 SGHTA, CDR2 FQGNSA. The CDR3 runs 12 residues. The DNA for the CDR3 is TGTGCCAGCAGCTTCCCGACCGGCGAGCAGTACTTC. Its translation: CASSFPTGEQYF. Together with reference TRBV7-2 and TRBJ2-7, the CDR3 gives the full variable domain: GAGVSQSPSNKVTEKGKDVELRCDPISGHTALYWYRQSLGQGLEFLIYFQGNSAPDKSGLPSDRFSAERTGGSVSTLTIQRTQQEDSAVYLCASSFPTGEQYFGPGTRLTVT.

This clonotype was picked up a small number of times. A library made for alpha chains picked up this beta chain off target, so its size means little. The chain combines TRBV7-6 with TRBJ1-4; D gene uncertain. This CDR3 contains 13 residues. Germline V lookup: CDR1 SGHVS, CDR2 FNYEAQ. V lost 4 bases, J lost 14 bases, and 17 bases lay in between. CDR3 nucleotides: TGTGCCAGCAGCTCCGGTCCCAGCCTAGAGCTGTTTTTT. Protein product: CASSSGPSLELFF.

For this clonotype: Little can be read into the size of this beta chain, an off-target read in a library designed for alpha chains. The V call is TRBV19, the J call TRBJ2-7, with no clear D. Germline V lookup: CDR1 LNHDA, CDR2 SQIVND (reference sequence). Trimming took 6 bases from V and 4 from J, leaving 10 bases between them. The CDR3 has 12 residues. CDR3 sequence: CASSSSPYEQYF. DNA for the CDR3: TGTGCCAGTAGCTCCTCTCCATACGAGCAGTACTTC.

This clonotype has a handful of counts. Because this beta chain is a stray read in a library intended to capture alpha chains, its abundance should not be given much weight. The chain is built from TRBV7-3 and TRBJ2-7, with D possibly TRBD1 on 5 matching bases. Germline CDR1 and CDR2: SGHTA and FQGTGA. V lost 5 bases, J lost 1 base, and 12 bases lay in between. The CDR3 is 14 residues long. CDR3 amino acids: CASSAQVGSYEQYF. The CDR3 DNA reads as TGTGCCAGCAGCGCACAGGTAGGATCCTACGAGCAGTACTTC.

In this sample, this clonotype is medium-sized (0.01 to 0.1%). This beta chain turned up in a library designed for alpha chains; as an off-target read, its abundance says little. The chain has TRBV7-2 and TRBJ1-3; D not resolved. The germline V gene encodes CDR1 SGHTA and CDR2 FQGNSA. V gave up 4 bases and J gave up 5 bases, with 6 bases separating them. There are 12 residues in the CDR3. CDR3 sequence: CASSSERNTIYF. CDR3 sequence (DNA): TGTGCCAGCAGCTCGGAACGAAACACCATATATTTT.

Concerning this clonotype itself: Since the library was made to target alpha chains, this beta chain is a stray read and its abundance is not meaningful. V usage is TRBV6-1 and J usage is TRBJ1-1; D is ambiguous. Germline loops: CDR1 MNHNS, CDR2 SASEGT. The CDR3 loop spans 13 amino acids. Trimming took 7 bases from V and 1 from J, leaving 10 bases between them. Here the CDR3 DNA reads TGTGCCAGCAACCTACGGGGGAACACTGAAGCTTTCTTT. As protein: CASNLRGNTEAFF.

About this clonotype itself: Since the library was made to target alpha chains, this beta chain is a stray read and its abundance is not meaningful. This chain joins TRBV2 and TRBJ2-3; 14 bases match TRBD2. The CDR3 loop spans 15 amino acids. Germline CDR1 reads SNHLY; CDR2 reads FYNNEI. The J segment lost 8 bases and the V segment lost 4 bases, leaving 5 bases of the junction unmatched. CDR3: CASSVGTSGGGTQYF. The CDR3 DNA is TGTGCCAGCAGTGTCGGGACTAGCGGGGGAGGTACGCAGTATTTT.

This clonotype occurred many times. A library made for alpha chains picked up this beta chain off target, so its size means little. Here the CDR3 reads CSANQETQYF. CDR3 sequence (DNA): TGCAGTGCCAACCAAGAGACCCAGTACTTC. V and J are TRBV20-1 and TRBJ2-5; D is unclear. The CDR3 covers 10 residues. Trimming left V 6 bases short and J 0 bases short, with 2 bases between. Germline lookup yields CDR1 DFQATT and CDR2 SNEGSKA (reference sequence).